Listed here is a single TCR beta chain. Its recognized antigen is unknown. Nothing much larger sits one base from this clone, and base qualities are not available. The method was the immunoSEQ multiplex PCR assay. TCRdb obtained this table from immuneACCESS and retained in-frame rearrangements with V and J assigned. These tables miss some clones; where compared with another copy, unresolved V genes account for less than half of the shortfall, and the remainder is unexplained. For this sample there are under 20,000 clones; 70% to 90% appear just once. About 9.6% of the sample comes from the top ten. Including the terminal cysteine and phenylalanine, the CDR3 comprises 14 residues. Only the CDR3 DNA is retained, 42 bases long and in frame from the first base. From a lookup of the germline V gene, CDR1 and CDR2 are MNHNS and SASEGT. The V end loses 4 bases and the J end loses 1 base, and a stretch of 11 bases separates them.

The data were obtained in a study of T cell changes during pregnancy in multiple sclerosis (dated by TCRdb to the late 2010s). In the study overall: In women with multiple sclerosis, the researchers looked at how the T cell repertoire shifted as pregnancy progressed.

The chain links TRBV6-1 with TRBJ2-7; the D gene is perhaps TRBD1, from 7 matching bases. The sequence derives from a female donor with multiple sclerosis, enrolled in a pregnancy study. The source material was CD8+ T cells from peripheral blood mononuclear cells, sampled after pregnancy. The DNA reads TGTGCCAGCAGTGCCAGGGGGGTGTCCTACGAGCAGTACTTC. This encodes CASSARGVSYEQYF.